This T cell receptor (beta chain) derives from a study of regulatory T cells in long-lasting Graves disease (dated by TCRdb to 2020 to 2022). With respect to the entire study: In the newly diagnosed Graves' disease group, patients had been taking antithyroid drugs for less than 3 months. The study was conducted in China and was registered as a clinical trial. Peripheral blood TCR sequencing and RNA sequencing compared persistent Graves' disease patients with newly diagnosed Graves' disease patients. A total of around 35 samples were covered by TCR sequencing, comprising roughly 13 persistent and around 20 newly diagnosed Graves' disease patients. The study at large found these results: The study examined only peripheral blood because the primary lesion, thyroid tissue, could not be accessed. Compared with newly diagnosed patients, persistent Graves' disease patients had lower TCR Shannon entropy and fewer highly expanded clones, which suggests clonal expansion. Sequencing and analysis were restricted to the TCR beta chain. Persistent patients shared more public clonotypes among themselves (more than 2,500) than newly diagnosed patients did (about 970). Persistent disease showed preferential use of TRBV28, TRBJ1-2 and TRBJ2-5, whereas newly diagnosed disease favored TRBV20-1 and TRBJ2-1. The authors acknowledged the small sample size as a limitation that may reduce accuracy.

This clonotype was observed many times. Its antigen target is currently unknown. Qualities for individual bases were not recorded, and no much larger clone is one base off. Via the germline V gene (reference sequence), CDR1 is DFQATT and CDR2 SNEGSKA. Compared with germline, V lacks 3 bases and J lacks 6 bases; bases without a gene match: 11. Taken from cysteine to phenylalanine, the CDR3 has 16 residues. The DNA shown is the 48-base CDR3, in frame from base 1. The receptor library was made with multiplex PCR. TCRdb lists the instrument as Illumina HiSeq 4000. CDR3 regions were amplified by Arm-PCR with iRepertoire HTBI primers to construct TCR beta libraries. Before sequencing, the PCR products went through gel purification. On the authors' methods: Gene usage analysis of CDR3 amino acid clonotypes relied on the approximately 62 TRBV and 13 to 15 TRBJ segments identified across samples. Filtered high-quality paired reads were merged into contigs using COPE and FqMerger. Contigs were aligned with BLAST to IMGT TRBV, TRBD and TRBJ reference genes, and CDR3 was defined per IMGT. Highly expanded clones were defined as clonotypes with a frequency above 0.1%. Shannon entropy was used to measure repertoire diversity, and the Gini coefficient was used to measure V-J evenness. A clonotype found in more than one individual was treated as public. TCRdb handled the public reads itself, with Q25 trimming in fastp and clone calling in MiXCR, and kept productive beta chains. A single entry per CDR3 protein holds the most common genes and DNA from its merged rows. TCRdb, not the original authors, processed these V and J calls. The sample contains about 470,000 distinct CDR3 sequences, approximately 15% of them found a single time. Over 15% of the sample lies in the top ten.

The time point label for this specimen denotes: newly diagnosed GD, antithyroid drugs for less than 3 months. For both TCR sequencing and RNA sequencing, RNA was extracted from PBMCs using TRIzol. The diagnosis of Graves' disease followed American Thyroid Association guidelines. The patients came from an endocrinology department in Xi'an, China. From each patient, about 9 milliliters of peripheral blood was collected into an EDTA anticoagulant tube. Ficoll Paque Plus density gradient separation was used to isolate PBMCs, and no further T cell sorting was done. RNA quality was checked with an Agilent 2100 Bioanalyzer and agarose gel, and concentration with a NanoDrop 2000. These data also formed part of another study, on T cells in Graves' hyperthyroidism and ophthalmopathy. The second source states: Stable Graves' hyperthyroidism was defined as the absence of progression to ophthalmopathy over 18 months of follow-up. Hyperthyroidism patients were aged 18 to 65 years and newly diagnosed, with disease duration of less than 2 months. Patients with uncontrolled infections, other autoimmune diseases, pregnancy or lactation were excluded. Diagnoses were based on clinical symptoms, serum thyroxine and TRAb, thyroid ultrasound and orbital computed tomography. The first round of RT-PCR for the TCR CDR3 was performed with the HTBI primer set and the Qiagen OneStep RT-PCR kit. Most expanded thyroid clonotypes (frequency above 0.001) were also detected in blood, a finding suggesting that blood repertoires may reflect thyroid immune responses. A 13 V-J signature model separated ophthalmopathy from stable hyperthyroidism, with roughly 88% sensitivity and 81.08% specificity in cross-validation and 80%/75% in testing. In validation, the model predicted progression to ophthalmopathy with approximately 70% sensitivity and about 73% specificity, a median of 6.5 months before onset. To identify TCR V-J signatures that set the groups apart, the researchers used a discovery cohort of more than 95 patients, made up of 40 to 45 with Graves' ophthalmopathy and 57 with stable Graves' hyperthyroidism. Whether ophthalmopathy could be predicted prospectively was tested in an independent validation cohort made up of about 18 hyperthyroidism patients plus 17 patients who later progressed to ophthalmopathy. The 95 to 100 discovery patients were randomly split 7:3 into training and test sets. The study also compared thyroid tissue and blood T-cell repertoires from five or six Graves' hyperthyroidism patients. Following sampling, methimazole starting at 30 mg daily was given to hyperthyroidism patients, and high-dose intravenous methylprednisolone was given to ophthalmopathy patients. Libraries were constructed in a second round of multiplex PCR, after which size selection and purification were performed. Paired-end sequencing of the libraries was performed with 100 bp reads on an Illumina HiSeq2000. SOAPnuke was used to process the raw data, with reads discarded if the reads contained adapters or uncalled bases, had a mean Phred below 15, or lacked an exact constant-primer or identifier match. High-quality paired reads were merged with COPE v1.2.5, and unique nucleotide sequences were defined as clonotypes. MiTCR v1.1 was used to align clonotypes to the IMGT TRBV, TRBD and TRBJ reference segments. The analysis was restricted to V-J combinations with a frequency above 0.0001, which together covered 99% to 99.2% of the repertoires. A TCS score was defined as the ratio between F50 (clonal expansion) and ExV (chaos), using BLOSUM62-based TCRdist between CDR3 peptides within each V-J. Welch's t-statistics and random forest reduced roughly 500 V-J features to 13, which were used in a naive Bayes classifier (R e1071). No statistical method was used to fix the sample size in advance, and group allocation was not hidden from the investigators. The paper describes TCR Vbeta CDR3 sequencing of some 130 peripheral blood samples, made up of fewer than 50 ophthalmopathy patients, 70 to 80 hyperthyroidism patients and 17 progressor patients.

Recombination connected TRBV20-1 to TRBJ2-3, with TRBD2 identical over 11 junction bases. The sequencing used peripheral blood mononuclear cells (PBMCs), collected at new diagnosis, from a patient treated with antithyroid drugs. This receptor was identified in a woman in her twenties or thirties with Graves disease. Donor details come from another sample of the same person, matched by shared clones. The encoded CDR3 is CSASGTSGGGRDTQYF. The DNA is TGCAGTGCTAGTGGGACTAGCGGCGGGGGGAGGGATACGCAGTATTTT.